These 28 T cell receptor beta chains were all obtained from the same sample, sequenced in a study of cytomegalovirus exposure and HLA in healthy donors. The PCR used 60 Vbeta and 13 Jbeta primers. Assay used: immunoSEQ multiplex PCR; TCRdb lists only in-frame clones, some missing. Altogether about 170,000 clones are present, approximately 80% being singletons, with the ten largest covering under 6%. The sample comprised PBMCs. All receptors come from a woman aged 45 to 65 in good health and CMV-seropositive.

The table lists this clone with a count of one. This chain links TRBV28 with TRBJ1-5; 9 bases line up with TRBD1. This CDR3 is built from 14 residues. Germline trimming cut 7 bases from V and 7 bases from J; bases unmatched to any gene: 8. Per germline, CDR1 MDHEN and CDR2 SYDVKM. The DNA of the CDR3 is TGTGCCAGCAAATGGACAGGGGCGGCGCAGCCCCAGCATTTT. Protein sequence: CASKWTGAAQPQHF.

This chain joins TRBV29-1 and TRBJ2-5, with a tentative D call TRBD2 (6 bases). The tail of the sequence fits TRBJ2-7 better, so the J call may be wrong. Germline V gene lookup returns CDR1 SQVTM and CDR2 ANQGSEA. The CDR3 sequence is 16 residues long. The CDR3 DNA reads as TGCAGCGTTGCCGAGGGAGGACGACCCTACTCCTACGAGCAGTACTTC. Translated: CSVAEGGRPYSYEQYF.

This clone was detected only a few times. V and J are TRBV7-4 and TRBJ1-4, with TRBD1 matching over 8 bases. V lost 8 bases and J lost 6; bases outside the gene matches: 8. The V gene's germline CDR1 is SGHVT and CDR2 SQSDAQ. This CDR3 has 14 amino acids. The CDR3 coding sequence is TGTGCCAGCTTTAGAAAACAGGGGGATGAAAAACTGTTTTTT. Translating it yields CASFRKQGDEKLFF.

Written as DNA, the CDR3 is TGTGCCAGCAGTTCTTCCACAGGGGGGAGAGGCAATGAGCAGTTCTTC. It encodes CASSSSTGGRGNEQFF. The gene calls are TRBV27 and TRBJ2-1, with 8 bases identical to TRBD1. This CDR3 has 16 amino acids. CDR1 and CDR2 (germline): MNHEY, SMNVEV (reference sequence). J gave up 6 bases and V 4 bases, and 11 bases lay outside the gene matches.

This clone occurred once. The chain recombines TRBV13 with TRBJ2-1, with 7 bases aligning to TRBD1. This CDR3 comprises 13 residues. Trimming at V came to 6 bases and at J to 2 bases, leaving 1 base not matched to a gene. From germline, CDR1 is PRHDT and CDR2 FYEKMQ (reference sequence). Written as DNA, the CDR3 is TGTGCCAGCAGTCAGGGGGCCTACAATGAGCAGTTCTTC. It yields the protein CASSQGAYNEQFF.

This chain connects TRBV2 to TRBJ2-6; TRBD2 is a possible D gene (5 bases). This CDR3 is built from 15 residues. The V gene lost 9 bases and the J gene lost 1 base, with 13 bases spanning the gap. Germline V gene lookup returns CDR1 SNHLY and CDR2 FYNNEI. In DNA form, the CDR3 reads TGTGCCAGACGACGGGGTGCTTCTGGGGCCAACGTCCTGACTTTC. Translating gives CARRRGASGANVLTF.

Written as DNA, the CDR3 is TGCGCCAGCAGCTTGTCGGGAGGGACCACTGGGGCCAACGTCCTGACTTTC. Translation gives CASSLSGGTTGANVLTF. The chain uses TRBV5-1 and TRBJ2-6; 8 bases are a match to TRBD2. Germline lookup yields CDR1 SGHRS and CDR2 YFSETQ. The CDR3 contains 17 residues. With V trimmed by 1 base and J by 2 bases, 5 bases remained unmatched.

This sequence joins TRBV4-3 and TRBJ1-6; D ambiguous. V was shortened by 3 bases and J by 10 bases, with 10 bases between the two germline ends. The CDR3 is 13 amino acids. The V gene's germline CDR1 is LGHNA and CDR2 YSLEER. CDR3 protein: CASSQSGGSPLHF. The CDR3 region has the DNA TGCGCCAGCAGCCAGTCGGGAGGATCACCCCTCCACTTT.

The chain joins TRBV7-3 to TRBJ2-1, with 9 bases aligning to TRBD2. The CDR3 totals 17 residues. Trimming removed 0 bases from V and 10 bases from J; junction bases left unmatched: 13. Looked up from germline, CDR1 is SGHTA and CDR2 is FQGTGA. The CDR3 loop reads CASSLTSGAGGRREQFF. The CDR3 nucleotides are TGTGCCAGCAGCTTAACGTCAGGGGCGGGGGGGCGTAGGGAGCAGTTCTTC.

This chain joins TRBV5-1 and TRBJ1-1, with no clear D. Germline CDR1 SGHRS, CDR2 YFSETQ. This CDR3 spans 13 amino acids. Between the trimmed V and J ends, which lost 5 bases and 7 bases, there was a span of 15 bases. The DNA for the CDR3 is TGCGCCAGCAGTCGTGAGATAAACGGTGAAGCTTTCTTT. Translation: CASSREINGEAFF.

The rearrangement uses TRBV7-2 and TRBJ1-4; tentatively, D is TRBD1 (5 bases). The V end was cut by 2 bases, the J end by 3 bases, with 13 bases between. CDR1 is SGHTA, CDR2 FQGNSA, per germline. The CDR3 spans 16 residues. CDR3 sequence reads: CASSLLGRGANEKLFF. CDR3 DNA sequence: TGTGCCAGCAGCTTATTGGGGCGCGGTGCTAATGAAAAACTGTTTTTT.

This clone occurred many times. CDR3 in amino acids: CASRPGYLNTEAFF. The CDR3 DNA reads as TGTGCCAGCAGACCAGGGTATCTGAACACTGAAGCTTTCTTT. The gene calls are TRBV27 and TRBJ1-1; D may be TRBD1 (5 bases). Germline values: CDR1 MNHEY, CDR2 SMNVEV (reference sequence). V was shortened by 6 bases and J by 0 bases, with 11 bases between the two germline ends. The CDR3 is 14 residues long.

CDR3 coding DNA: TGTGCCAGCAGATTTACCCTCTACTCGACAGGGGCAACGAGTACCGGGGAGCTGTTTTTT. Its translation: CASRFTLYSTGATSTGELFF. The chain links TRBV27 to TRBJ2-2; 8 bases fit TRBD1. CDR1 is MNHEY, CDR2 SMNVEV, per germline (reference sequence). The CDR3 contains 20 residues. V lost 6 bases and J lost 5; bases outside the gene matches: 23.

The chain has TRBV30 and TRBJ2-7; perhaps TRBD1 as D (7 bases). Germline CDR1 is GTSNPN and CDR2 is SVGIG (reference sequence). The CDR3 contains 13 residues. Trimming left V 1 base short and J 2 bases short, with 9 bases between. Here the CDR3 reads CAWSAGGPYEQYF. CDR3 DNA sequence: TGTGCCTGGAGTGCAGGGGGGCCCTACGAGCAGTACTTC. The variable domain in full, with the rest retrieved from reference TRBV30 and TRBJ2-7, is SQTIHQWPATLVQPVGSPLSLECTVEGTSNPNLYWYRQAAGRGLQLLFYSVGIGQISSEVPQNLSASRPQDRQFILSSKKLLLSDSGFYLCAWSAGGPYEQYFGPGTRLTVT.

DNA for the CDR3: TGTGCCAGCAGCCCCCAGGGCTATGGCTACACCTTC. Amino acid sequence: CASSPQGYGYTF. This chain connects TRBV28 to TRBJ1-2; TRBD1 is a possible D gene (5 bases). Looked up from germline, CDR1 is MDHEN and CDR2 is SYDVKM. V was clipped by 6 bases and J by 4 bases, with 9 bases between them. The CDR3 has 12 amino acids.

This chain links TRBV28 with TRBJ1-2, with TRBD1 identical over 7 bases. Germline CDR1 MDHEN, CDR2 SYDVKM. This CDR3 spans 13 amino acids. After removal of 6 bases from V and 4 bases from J, the junction contained 5 bases not matched to a gene. The CDR3 region is CASRGGTAYGYTF. The CDR3 DNA follows: TGTGCCAGCAGAGGAGGGACAGCCTATGGCTACACCTTC.

The chain combines TRBV29-1 with TRBJ1-3; D remains unclear. The CDR3 sequence is 16 residues long. From germline, CDR1 is SQVTM and CDR2 ANQGSEA. With 4 bases removed from V and 0 bases from J, the gap between germline ends came to 16 bases. The CDR3 reads CSVVVTLWSSGNTIYF. The DNA of the CDR3 is TGCAGCGTTGTCGTCACCCTCTGGAGCTCTGGAAACACCATATATTTT.

The chain has TRBV28 and TRBJ1-4, with a weak D call TRBD1 (5 bases). Germline V gives CDR1 MDHEN, CDR2 SYDVKM. V was clipped by 6 bases and J by 4 bases, with 18 bases between them. The CDR3 spans 16 residues. The CDR3 sequence: CASSPTRTTRNEKLFF. The CDR3 DNA is TGTGCCAGCAGCCCTACACGGACAACACGTAATGAAAAACTGTTTTTT.

This clone appeared a few times. This rearrangement joins TRBV10-3 to TRBJ1-2; 9 positions agree with TRBD1. CDR1 and CDR2 (germline): ENHRY, SYGVKD. The V gene end was trimmed by 3 bases and the J gene end by 5 bases; junction bases not matched to a gene: 4. The CDR3 is 14 residues long. CDR3 DNA sequence: TGTGCCATCAGTGACCGGGACAGGGATTATGGCTACACCTTC. This sequence encodes CAISDRDRDYGYTF.

V gene TRBV27 combines with J gene TRBJ2-7; TRBD1 aligns across 9 bases. This CDR3 spans 16 amino acids. Germline V gene data show CDR1 as MNHEY and CDR2 as SMNVEV (reference sequence). Losses at the gene ends were 6 bases for V and 4 bases for J; bases not matched to a gene: 13. This chain's CDR3 is CASRLQGAGPLYEQYF. CDR3 sequence (DNA): TGTGCCAGCAGGCTACAGGGGGCGGGACCCCTTTACGAGCAGTACTTC.

The chain employs TRBV4-2 and TRBJ1-5; TRBD1 might be the D (6 bases). CDR1 is LGHNA and CDR2 is YNFKEQ in the germline V gene. The CDR3 contains 17 residues. Trimming took off 0 bases at V and 2 bases at J, with 14 bases between the two ends. CDR3 protein: CASSQDVSGDGNQPQHF. The CDR3 coding sequence is TGTGCCAGCAGCCAAGATGTCTCAGGGGACGGCAATCAGCCCCAGCATTTT.

The V gene is TRBV18, the J gene TRBJ1-4, with a possible D match to TRBD1 (6 bases). The length of the CDR3 is 14 residues. Germline V CDR1 and CDR2: KGHSH, LQKENI. Trimming removed 2 bases at V and 8 bases at J, with 12 bases between. The CDR3 region is CASSPGGGSEKLFF. DNA of the CDR3: TGTGCCAGCTCACCAGGGGGCGGGAGCGAAAAACTGTTTTTT.

The rearrangement uses TRBV7-2 and TRBJ2-5; D unresolved. V was pared by 3 bases and J by 1 base, with 9 bases between. The CDR3 loop spans 14 amino acids. Germline lookup yields CDR1 SGHTA and CDR2 FQGNSA. CDR3 coding DNA: TGTGCCAGCAGCTTCCGGTATGGCCAAGAGACCCAGTACTTC. This gives the protein CASSFRYGQETQYF.

The chain is built from TRBV7-9 and TRBJ1-1; D is unclear. Germline lookup yields CDR1 SEHNR and CDR2 FQNEAQ (reference sequence). The CDR3 spans 13 residues. V lost 2 bases to trimming and J lost 2 bases, with 6 bases between them. CDR3 DNA: TGTGCCAGCAGCTTAAGAGATAACACTGAAGCTTTCTTT. This codes for CASSLRDNTEAFF.

This chain uses TRBV2 with TRBJ1-4; tentatively, D is TRBD1 (6 bases). Trimming pared 9 bases from V and 8 bases from J, leaving 25 bases between. The V gene's germline CDR1 is SNHLY and CDR2 FYNNEI. The CDR3 is 16 residues long. Written as DNA, the CDR3 is TGTGCCAGTAAGGATTTTGACAGGATGGGTTACGAAAAACTGTTTTTT. Translating gives CASKDFDRMGYEKLFF.

The chain carries TRBV5-1 and TRBJ1-1, with D maybe TRBD1 (5 bases). Germline loops: CDR1 SGHRS, CDR2 YFSETQ. The CDR3 runs to 13 residues. V shed 0 bases and J shed 8 bases, with 11 bases lying between them. CDR3: CASSLAGGKEAFF. The CDR3 DNA follows: TGCGCCAGCAGCTTGGCCGGGGGGAAAGAAGCTTTCTTT.

This chain joins TRBV6-6 and TRBJ1-3; 7 bases are a match to TRBD1. Unmatched junction bases numbered 7, after V lost 5 bases and J lost 0 bases. CDR1 is MNHNY and CDR2 is SVGAGI in the germline V gene (reference sequence). The CDR3 runs 16 residues. CDR3 loop: CASSMGQTLSGNTIYF. CDR3 DNA: TGTGCCAGCAGTATGGGACAGACTCTCTCTGGAAACACCATATATTTT.

The CDR3 bases are TGTGCCAGCAGCTTATCAGGGCGCAATCAGCCCCAGCATTTT. Residues: CASSLSGRNQPQHF. The chain recombines TRBV11-2 with TRBJ1-5, with a tentative D call TRBD1 (5 bases). Germline V lookup: CDR1 SGHAT, CDR2 FQNNGV. Deletions cut 2 bases from V and 2 bases from J, with 7 bases between. The CDR3 sequence is 14 residues long.